The 9 T cell receptor beta chains below were found in one sample sequenced in a study of T cell repertoires in cytomegalovirus infection. Using its own MiXCR run on the reads, TCRdb lists one record per CDR3 protein. The sample consists of 150,000 to 180,000 distinct CDR3 sequences, around 20% of them appearing once. Sequencing used PBMCs. The receptors were gathered from a human donor in good health (CMV status not recorded). Some clones in this sample may be carry-over from other donors' samples.

There are a few counts of this clonotype. The rearrangement joins TRBV27 to TRBJ2-7; 8 bases are shared with TRBD2. The junction had 15 bases not matched to a gene; V was cut back by 6 bases and J by 5 bases. Germline loops: CDR1 MNHEY, CDR2 SMNVEV (reference sequence). This CDR3 contains 16 residues. The CDR3 DNA reads as TGTGCCAGCAGGTCCCGGGGGGGGTCTAATCCCCACGAGCAGTACTTC. It codes for CASRSRGGSNPHEQYF.

This clonotype was found a few times. V gene TRBV20-1 combines with J gene TRBJ1-1; D possibly corresponds to TRBD1 (5 bases). Germline CDR1 and CDR2: DFQATT and SNEGSKA (reference sequence). V shed 2 bases and J shed 0 bases, with 22 bases lying between them. CDR3 length: 18 residues. The CDR3 region has the DNA TGCAGTGCTAGAAACCCAGCGGGACCCAAGGCCATGAACACTGAAGCTTTCTTT. The encoded protein is CSARNPAGPKAMNTEAFF.

In its sample, this clonotype was seen many times. The chain is built from TRBV6-2 or TRBV6-3 and TRBJ2-2, with D maybe TRBD2 (5 bases). The CDR3 extends over 16 amino acids. Per the germline V gene, CDR1 is MNHEY and CDR2 is SVGEGT. Trimming stripped 6 bases from V and 2 bases from J, with 16 bases between. For the CDR3, the DNA is TGTGCCAGCAGCCACGCTCGGGGTACTAACACCGGGGAGCTGTTTTTT. It yields the protein CASSHARGTNTGELFF.

The V and J genes are TRBV14 and TRBJ1-1; D unresolved. Germline loops: CDR1 SGHDN, CDR2 FVKESK. This CDR3 contains 14 residues. Trimming left V 3 bases short and J 5 bases short, with 13 bases between. The CDR3 sequence: CASSQESGVTEAFF. In DNA, the CDR3 is TGTGCCAGCAGCCAGGAGAGTGGTGTGACTGAAGCTTTCTTT.

This clonotype turned up a few times. The chain joins TRBV12-5 to TRBJ2-1, with 10 bases that match TRBD2. The CDR3 is made up of 14 amino acids. V dropped 3 bases and J dropped 9; count of bases not matched to a gene: 5. The germline CDR1 and CDR2 sequences are LGHNT and FRNRAP. CDR3 nucleotides: TGTGCTAGTGGTTTCCTACCTAGCGGGGGTGAGCAGTTCTTC. As protein: CASGFLPSGGEQFF.

The V gene is TRBV6-5, the J gene TRBJ2-2; 16 bases map to TRBD2. The CDR3 is 17 amino acids. Per germline, CDR1 MNHEY and CDR2 SVGAGI. The junction had 7 bases not matched to a gene; V was cut back by 8 bases and J by 4 bases. The DNA of the CDR3 is TGTGCCAGCCGGGGACTAGCGGGAGGGCCTGGCACCGGGGAGCTGTTTTTT. Translating it yields CASRGLAGGPGTGELFF.

This clonotype has just a few counts. The chain is built from TRBV4-1 and TRBJ1-1, with D hard to call. This CDR3 comprises 14 residues. V lost 0 bases and J 6 bases, leaving 11 bases between the germline ends. Germline CDR1 is MGHRA and CDR2 is YSYEKL. DNA for the CDR3: TGCGCCAGCAGCCAAGATATCCCAGGACCTGAAGCTTTCTTT. This gives the protein CASSQDIPGPEAFF.

This clonotype was seen only a few times. J is TRBJ1-2 and V is TRBV20-1; possible D gene TRBD1, 5 bases. Germline lookup yields CDR1 DFQATT and CDR2 SNEGSKA (reference sequence). The CDR3 sequence is 14 residues long. Trimming removed 1 base from V and 6 bases from J, with 15 bases in between. The CDR3 region is CSARVVREDHGYTF. As DNA, the CDR3 is TGCAGTGCTAGAGTCGTCAGGGAAGATCATGGCTACACCTTC.

As to this clonotype: A read error may be the cause here, since a much bigger clone is one base away. The genes are TRBV7-2 and TRBJ1-2; unclear D gene. The CDR3 length is 12 residues. In germline, CDR1 is SGHTA, CDR2 FQGNSA. V was cut by 1 base and J by 13 bases, with 13 bases left in between. The CDR3 loop reads CASSLVGVRITF. Here the CDR3 DNA reads TGTGCCAGCAGCTTAGTTGGAGTGAGAATCACCTTC.